This is a list of T cell receptor beta chains from one sample in a study of blood T cells in healthy people across ages. TCRdb fed the 5' RACE reads into MiXCR, producing one record per CDR3 protein. In the table there are 980,000 or so distinct CDR3 sequences, around 48% of which are singletons. Sequencing was carried out using blood. The receptors were gathered from a man aged 30 to 45 in good health. Both conserved end residues are part of each CDR3. The D gene is left open where the match is weak. The size field is filled for only some rows; it gives once, few, many or a size class.

D: TRBD1
V: TRBV6-5
size: -
J: TRBJ2-5
CDR3: CASSQFTGGGETQYF
DNA: TGTGCCAGCAGCCAATTCACAGGGGGAGGTGAGACCCAGTACTTC

D: -
V: TRBV14
size: -
J: TRBJ2-1
CDR3: CASSRPGGGQFF
DNA: TGTGCCAGCAGCAGACCTGGGGGAGGACAGTTCTTC

D: TRBD1
V: TRBV6-5
size: -
J: TRBJ1-6
CDR3: CASSRRQGSESPLHF
DNA: TGTGCCAGCAGCAGACGACAGGGGAGTGAATCACCCCTCCACTTT

D: -
V: TRBV7-6
size: -
J: TRBJ2-3
CDR3: CASSLGLGGAGDTQYF
DNA: TGTGCCAGCAGCTTAGGGTTGGGGGGAGCGGGAGATACGCAGTATTTT

D: TRBD1
V: TRBV18
size: -
J: TRBJ1-6
CDR3: CTSSLTGADSPLHF
DNA: TGTACCAGCTCACTTACAGGGGCTGATTCACCCCTCCACTTT

D: -
V: TRBV4-1
size: few
J: TRBJ2-6
CDR3: CASSQIQGSGANVLTF
DNA: TGCGCCAGCAGCCAAATACAGGGATCTGGGGCCAACGTCCTGACTTTC

D: -
V: TRBV7-8
size: few
J: TRBJ2-1
CDR3: CASSLMGAQQQFF
DNA: TGTGCCAGCAGCTTAATGGGGGCGCAACAGCAGTTCTTC

D: TRBD2
V: TRBV5-1
size: few
J: TRBJ2-1
CDR3: CASETSGGGNEQFF
DNA: TGCGCCAGCGAGACTAGCGGGGGAGGGAATGAGCAGTTCTTC

D: -
V: TRBV6-2/TRBV6-3
size: -
J: TRBJ2-1
CDR3: CASSYPLQKEQFF
DNA: TGTGCCAGCAGTTACCCACTACAGAAAGAGCAGTTCTTC

D: -
V: TRBV20-1
size: many
J: TRBJ1-2
CDR3: CSARGPGQYGYTF
DNA: TGCAGTGCTAGAGGGCCAGGGCAATATGGCTACACCTTC

D: -
V: TRBV7-2
size: few
J: TRBJ2-6
CDR3: CASSSGYGANVLTF
DNA: TGTGCCAGCAGTTCAGGGTATGGGGCCAACGTCCTGACTTTC

D: -
V: TRBV14
size: few
J: TRBJ2-7
CDR3: CASSQEEEYEQYF
DNA: TGTGCCAGCAGCCAAGAAGAGGAGTACGAGCAGTACTTC

D: -
V: TRBV6-6
size: once
J: TRBJ2-5
CDR3: CASSFIQETQYF
DNA: TGTGCCAGCAGTTTCATCCAAGAGACCCAGTACTTC

D: -
V: TRBV7-9
size: few
J: TRBJ1-4
CDR3: CASSLRVTNEKLFF
DNA: TGTGCCAGCAGCTTAAGAGTGACTAATGAAAAACTGTTTTTT

D: TRBD1
V: TRBV11-3
size: -
J: TRBJ1-2
CDR3: CASGIDRGFDGYTF
DNA: TGTGCCAGCGGGATCGACAGGGGTTTCGATGGCTACACCTTC

D: TRBD1
V: TRBV5-1
size: -
J: TRBJ2-3
CDR3: CASLRGTGGADTQYF
DNA: TGCGCCAGCCTACGAGGGACAGGGGGCGCAGATACGCAGTATTTT

D: TRBD1
V: TRBV10-3
size: -
J: TRBJ2-1
CDR3: CAIGRSGGNEQFF
DNA: TGTGCCATCGGTCGATCAGGGGGAAATGAGCAGTTCTTC

D: TRBD1
V: TRBV5-1
size: -
J: TRBJ2-1
CDR3: CASSLGGSQNNEQFF
DNA: TGCGCCAGCAGCTTAGGGGGCTCGCAAAACAATGAGCAGTTCTTC

D: TRBD1
V: TRBV28
size: -
J: TRBJ2-2
CDR3: CASSPGTVTGELFF
DNA: TGTGCCAGCAGTCCCGGGACAGTCACCGGGGAGCTGTTTTTT

D: TRBD1
V: TRBV25-1
size: -
J: TRBJ1-4
CDR3: CASSVTGAANEKLFF
DNA: TGTGCCAGCAGTGTTACAGGGGCTGCTAATGAAAAACTGTTTTTT

D: -
V: TRBV4-2
size: -
J: TRBJ2-7
CDR3: CASSQVLLGAYYEQYF
DNA: TGTGCCAGCAGCCAAGTTCTTCTAGGGGCATACTACGAGCAGTACTTC

D: TRBD1
V: TRBV6-6
size: many
J: TRBJ2-7
CDR3: CASSPRGQSYEQYF
DNA: TGTGCCAGCAGCCCCAGGGGGCAATCCTACGAGCAGTACTTC

D: TRBD1
V: TRBV5-1
size: -
J: TRBJ1-1
CDR3: CASSMGQAWTEAFF
DNA: TGCGCCAGCAGCATGGGACAGGCGTGGACTGAAGCTTTCTTT

D: -
V: TRBV7-9
size: -
J: TRBJ2-5
CDR3: CASGQGLETQYF
DNA: TGTGCCAGCGGCCAGGGTCTGGAGACCCAGTACTTC